The entry that follows covers one T cell receptor beta chain sequence. Its antigen is still unknown. The germline V gene encodes CDR1 SQVTM and CDR2 ANQGSEA. The CDR3 covers 14 residues. V shed 7 bases and J 2 bases; nucleotides not matched to a gene: 8. This sample is drawn from a study of cytomegalovirus exposure and HLA in healthy donors. Study-level results: The authors reported that TCR beta sequences could predict HLA-A and HLA-B alleles. These predictions were accurate for most subjects in the first cohort. A later look showed TCR association rates differing by HLA locus, highest for DRB1 and lowest for HLA-C.

The PCR ran on 60 Vbeta and 13 Jbeta primers. The assay was immunoSEQ multiplex PCR, and TCRdb's table has in-frame clones only and misses some. This sample yields some 100,000 clones, of which nearly 70% are seen a single time; 4.5% to 5.5% belongs to the top ten. The sample taken for sequencing was PBMCs. The chain carries TRBV29-1 and TRBJ2-5, with 9 bases aligning to TRBD2. This clonotype was obtained from a woman in her sixties or seventies in good health and CMV-seropositive. The CDR3, as DNA: TGCAGCGCCGCGGGGCTAGCGGGGCAAGAGACCCAGTACTTC. Encoded protein: CSAAGLAGQETQYF. The full variable domain, completed using reference TRBV29-1 and TRBJ2-5, is SAVISQKPSRDICQRGTSLTIQCQVDSQVTMMFWYRQQPGQSLTLIATANQGSEATYESGFVIDKFPISRPNLTFSTLTVSNMSPEDSSIYLCSAAGLAGQETQYFGPGTRLLVL.